This paragraph reports one T cell receptor (beta chain). The target antigen is unknown. TCRdb processed the 5' RACE reads again and assigns one entry to each CDR3 protein, with no DNA. The sample includes about 440,000 distinct CDR3 sequences. This specimen comes from a study of monozygotic twins with inflammatory bowel disease. General study findings and limits: Reduced clonotype sharing with other individuals was observed in IBD patients relative to healthy twins, especially with disease activity.

This CDR3 has 15 amino acids. Germline V lookup: CDR1 LGHNA, CDR2 YNFKEQ. The TCR originated in a human donor with ulcerative colitis or Crohn's disease, or a healthy co-twin of an affected twin (not recorded which). Sequenced: blood. This chain links TRBV4-2 with TRBJ2-1; there is no DNA to check the TCRdb D call of TRBD2. The CDR3 sequence: CASSQERGGQDEQFF.